This T cell receptor beta chain originates from a study of cytotoxic CD8 clonotypes in ibrutinib-treated CLL. CDR1 MDHEN and CDR2 SYDVKM come from the germline V gene. V shed 7 bases, J shed 0 bases, and the junction held 18 bases outside the gene matches. The CDR3 loop spans 19 amino acids. Whole-study results and caveats: Public clonotypes occurred uncommonly; on treatment, they contracted or remained stable. Clonality was elevated at ibrutinib response and had returned toward baseline at progression.

Concerning this clone itself: The antigen remains undetermined.

The data were produced by immunoSEQ multiplex PCR, yet TCRdb's version contains in-frame clones alone and is incomplete. The sample consists of more than 70,000 clones, 70% to 80% of them appearing once. The clonotype was recovered from a human donor with chronic lymphocytic leukemia. This sequence joins TRBV28 and TRBJ2-7; 10 positions agree with TRBD1. Sequencing was performed on PBMCs, taken after 12 months of ibrutinib treatment. The CDR3: CASNLPGQGTSGGSYEQYF. The CDR3 DNA follows: TGTGCCAGCAACCTTCCGGGACAGGGGACCAGCGGGGGCTCCTACGAGCAGTACTTC.